A single sample gave rise to the 26 T cell receptor beta chains below, sequenced in a study of radiation and T cells in renal cell carcinoma. Profiling relied on immunoSEQ multiplex PCR, and the TCRdb table lists in-frame clones only, not all of them. The sample consists of some 75,000 clones, 82% of them appearing once. The time point denotes: blood 2 weeks post-SBRT. The treatment here: 15 Gy SBRT to primary tumor, nephrectomy 4 weeks later. The sequenced sample was blood, obtained from a patient whose treatment included radiotherapy and nephrectomy. Receptors originate from a man aged 60 to 69 with renal cell carcinoma.

The chain uses TRBV6-6 and TRBJ1-4, with D perhaps matching TRBD1 (6 bases). Trimming pared 0 bases from V and 5 bases from J, leaving 10 bases between. This CDR3 has 15 residues. Germline V gives CDR1 MNHNY, CDR2 SVGAGI (reference sequence). In nucleotides, the CDR3 is TGTGCCAGCAGTTACTCGTGGGGGGCAAATGAAAAACTGTTTTTT. It yields the protein CASSYSWGANEKLFF.

V and J are TRBV11-3 and TRBJ2-7, with 11 nucleotides matching TRBD2. Germline V lookup: CDR1 SGHNT, CDR2 YENEEA. There are 15 residues in the CDR3. After removal of 5 bases from V and 6 bases from J, the junction contained 9 bases not matched to a gene. The CDR3 here is CASSRSTSGSSEQYF. In DNA form, the CDR3 reads TGTGCCAGCAGCCGTTCTACTAGCGGGAGCAGCGAGCAGTACTTC.

The genes are TRBV11-2 and TRBJ2-7; the D is unclear. This CDR3 comprises 15 residues. Trimming pared 1 base from V and 6 bases from J, leaving 16 bases between. Per the germline V gene, CDR1 is SGHAT and CDR2 is FQNNGV. This CDR3 reads CASSLVADGNGEQYF. The CDR3 coding sequence is TGTGCCAGCAGCTTAGTTGCTGATGGCAATGGCGAGCAGTACTTC.

The genes are TRBV27 and TRBJ1-2; D might be TRBD1 (5 bases). This CDR3 contains 14 residues. Germline V gene sequence: CDR1 MNHEY, CDR2 SMNVEV (reference sequence). V was shortened by 0 bases and J by 5 bases, with 10 bases between the two germline ends. CDR3 amino acids: CASSLSRQGYGYTF. For the CDR3, the DNA is TGTGCCAGCAGTTTATCGAGGCAGGGTTATGGCTACACCTTC.

The chain employs TRBV18 and TRBJ1-3; D may be TRBD1 (6 bases). CDR3 length: 15 amino acids. Trimming removed 2 bases from V and 4 bases from J, with 12 bases in between. Germline assignment: CDR1 KGHSH and CDR2 LQKENI. The CDR3 DNA is TGTGCCAGCTCACCAAATCAGGGGCCCGGAAACACCATATATTTT. Its translation is CASSPNQGPGNTIYF.

This clone was observed a single time. The chain uses TRBV4-2 and TRBJ2-7, with 8 bases that match TRBD1. Germline lookup yields CDR1 LGHNA and CDR2 YNFKEQ. The J segment lost 4 bases and the V segment lost 4 bases, leaving 9 bases of the junction unmatched. The CDR3 has 15 amino acids. CDR3 protein: CASSPVPDRDYEQYF. CDR3 bases: TGTGCCAGCAGCCCCGTACCGGACAGGGATTACGAGCAGTACTTC.

The J gene is TRBJ2-2, the V gene TRBV27; 11 bases line up with TRBD2. Germline V CDR1 and CDR2: MNHEY, SMNVEV (reference sequence). V trimming: 5 bases; J trimming: 0 bases; junction bases outside the gene matches: 23. This CDR3 contains 23 residues. Here the CDR3 reads CASSPRTSGGTWSTNANTGELFF. Written as DNA, the CDR3 is TGTGCCAGCAGTCCGCGAACTAGCGGGGGTACTTGGTCGACAAACGCGAACACCGGGGAGCTGTTTTTT.

This rearrangement joins TRBV10-2 to TRBJ2-7; no definite D call. This CDR3 has 10 amino acids. V shed 3 bases and J shed 3 bases, with 0 bases lying between them. Germline CDR1 is WSHSY and CDR2 is SAAADI. CDR3: CASSDYEQYF. In DNA, the CDR3 is TGCGCCAGCAGTGACTACGAGCAGTACTTC.

Concerning this clone: Additional DNA sequences in this sample encode the identical CDR3. The V and J genes are TRBV7-2 and TRBJ1-3; D gene uncertain. This CDR3 is built from 15 residues. The V gene's germline CDR1 is SGHTA and CDR2 FQGNSA. Trimming removed 4 bases from V and 4 bases from J, with 14 bases in between. This CDR3 reads CASSSPGLSGNTIYF. The CDR3 DNA is TGTGCCAGCAGCTCACCGGGCCTCTCCGGAAACACCATATATTTT. Full variable domain (missing parts from reference TRBV7-2 and TRBJ1-3): GAGVSQSPSNKVTEKGKDVELRCDPISGHTALYWYRQSLGQGLEFLIYFQGNSAPDKSGLPSDRFSAERTGGSVSTLTIQRTQQEDSAVYLCASSSPGLSGNTIYFGEGSWLTVV.

The chain has TRBV7-9 and TRBJ2-2; D ambiguous. Germline V gene lookup returns CDR1 SEHNR and CDR2 FQNEAQ (reference sequence). CDR3 length equals 14 residues. Trimming removed 2 bases at V and 5 bases at J, with 9 bases between. As DNA, the CDR3 is TGTGCCAGCAGCTTACGTAGAGCGACCGGGGAGCTGTTTTTT. Translation: CASSLRRATGELFF. Full variable domain (rest looked up from reference TRBV7-9 and TRBJ2-2): DTGVSQNPRHKITKRGQNVTFRCDPISEHNRLYWYRQTLGQGPEFLTYFQNEAQLEKSRLLSDRFSAERPKGSFSTLEIQRTEQGDSAMYLCASSLRRATGELFFGEGSRLTVL.

In DNA, the CDR3 is TGTGCCAGCAGCTTAACGCCCGGGGCCAACGTCCTGACTTTC. This codes for CASSLTPGANVLTF. The genes are TRBV7-3 and TRBJ2-6; D not resolved. Germline CDR1 reads SGHTA; CDR2 reads FQGTGA. The CDR3 is 14 amino acids. Deletions cut 0 bases from V and 4 bases from J, with 4 bases between.

V usage is TRBV28 and J usage is TRBJ1-1; D ambiguous. The CDR3 length is 15 residues. Looked up from germline, CDR1 is MDHEN and CDR2 is SYDVKM. Trimming took 3 bases from V and 1 from J, leaving 12 bases between them. In DNA form, the CDR3 reads TGTGCCAGCAGTTTTAGTATGGACTGGAACACTGAAGCTTTCTTT. This encodes CASSFSMDWNTEAFF.

This clone was observed a few times. Other DNA sequences from this sample encode an identical CDR3 as well. The V gene is TRBV2, the J gene TRBJ1-5; D perhaps matches TRBD1 (6 bases). The CDR3 is made up of 14 amino acids. Germline CDR1 SNHLY, CDR2 FYNNEI. V was shortened by 4 bases and J by 4 bases, with 11 bases between the two germline ends. CDR3 region: CASSGRGRNQPQHF. CDR3 coding DNA: TGTGCCAGCAGTGGGCGGGGGCGAAATCAGCCCCAGCATTTT.

The chain carries TRBV6-5 and TRBJ1-6, with 7 bases that match TRBD1. V lost 6 bases to trimming and J lost 10 bases; unmatched junction nucleotides: 6. CDR3 length equals 13 residues. Germline lookup yields CDR1 MNHEY and CDR2 SVGAGI. CDR3 coding DNA: TGTGCCAGCAGACGACAGGGAGGATCACCCCTCCACTTT. Residues: CASRRQGGSPLHF.

Only one count was recorded for this clone. V usage is TRBV7-7 and J usage is TRBJ2-2, with no clear D. The germline V gene encodes CDR1 SSHAT and CDR2 FNYEAQ (reference sequence). The CDR3 loop spans 14 amino acids. V lost 2 bases and J lost 2, with 6 bases in between. CDR3 amino acids: CASSLSQNTGELFF. The CDR3 DNA is TGTGCCAGCAGCTTAAGTCAAAACACCGGGGAGCTGTTTTTT.

The chain carries TRBV2 and TRBJ2-5, with TRBD2 matching 10 bases. Germline CDR1 SNHLY, CDR2 FYNNEI. This CDR3 is 15 amino acids long. The J segment lost 4 bases and the V segment lost 6 bases, leaving 8 bases of the junction unmatched. The CDR3 region has the DNA TGTGCCAGCAGGCTGCTAGCGGGAGCTGTAGAGACCCAGTACTTC. This codes for CASRLLAGAVETQYF.

Turning to this clone: In the same sample, other DNA sequences code for this CDR3. The chain uses TRBV6-1 and TRBJ1-3; D gene ambiguous. The CDR3 has 13 amino acids. The V gene lost 5 bases and the J gene lost 4 bases, with 9 bases spanning the gap. Germline V lookup: CDR1 MNHNS, CDR2 SASEGT. This CDR3 is CASSWTGGNTIYF. In nucleotides, the CDR3 is TGTGCCAGCAGTTGGACGGGGGGAAACACCATATATTTT.

The gene calls are TRBV4-1 and TRBJ2-7; 8 bases map to TRBD2. V lost 0 bases, J lost 2 bases, and 6 bases stayed unmatched. CDR1 and CDR2 (germline): MGHRA, YSYEKL. There are 16 residues in the CDR3. This CDR3 reads CASSQDFGTRAYEQYF. CDR3 nucleotide sequence: TGCGCCAGCAGCCAAGACTTCGGGACTAGGGCCTACGAGCAGTACTTC.

J is TRBJ2-7 and V is TRBV7-2; 8 nucleotides line up with TRBD1. Germline V CDR1 and CDR2: SGHTA, FQGNSA. Germline trimming cut 3 bases from V and 4 bases from J; bases unmatched to any gene: 11. This CDR3 region has 16 residues. The CDR3 protein is CASSFSDRAGYYEQYF. CDR3 sequence (DNA): TGTGCCAGCAGCTTCTCGGACAGGGCAGGGTATTACGAGCAGTACTTC.

The chain recombines TRBV5-1 with TRBJ2-5, with 9 bases aligning to TRBD1. J lost 2 bases, V lost 2 bases, and 10 bases had no gene match. CDR1 and CDR2 (germline): SGHRS, YFSETQ. The length of the CDR3 is 17 residues. The CDR3 spells CASSLQGAAGLQETQYF. CDR3 DNA: TGCGCCAGCAGCTTACAGGGGGCAGCAGGTCTACAAGAGACCCAGTACTTC.

On this clone itself: An end of the junction differs from the germline gene, which may be a read error. The rearrangement joins TRBV5-1 to TRBJ2-3; 8 nucleotides line up with TRBD2. Germline V gene data show CDR1 as SGHRS and CDR2 as YFSETQ. The CDR3 has 13 residues. CDR3 nucleotides: TGCGCCAGCAGCTTTTTGGAAGCGGGAGATGGGGGATTT. It is translated as CASSFLEAGDGGF. The variable domain in full, completed from reference TRBV5-1 and TRBJ2-3, reads KAGVTQTPRYLIKTRGQQVTLSCSPISGHRSVSWYQQTPGQGLQFLFEYFSETQRNKGNFPGRFSGRQFSNSRSEMNVSTLELGDSALYLCASSFLEAGDGGFGPGTRLTVL.

The CDR3 sequence: CASSLASGRGVGQFF. The CDR3 region has the DNA TGTGCCAGCAGTTTGGCTAGCGGGAGAGGGGTGGGGCAGTTCTTC. The chain recombines TRBV27 with TRBJ2-1; 10 bases fit TRBD2. This CDR3 spans 15 amino acids. Trimming cost V 3 bases and J 12 bases; bases outside gene matches: 11. CDR1 and CDR2 (germline): MNHEY, SMNVEV (reference sequence).

J is TRBJ1-4 and V is TRBV21-1; the table gives TRBD1 as D, unverified against the DNA. TRBV21-1 is recorded as a pseudogene. The CDR3 contains 13 residues. The CDR3 loop is CASSKPTGEKLFF. CDR3 coding DNA: TGTGCCAGCAGCAAACCGACAGGGGAAAAACTGTTTTTT.

The CDR3 region has the DNA TGTGCCTGGAGGCCCCGCGCCAGGGACACTGAAGCTTTCTTT. Translating it yields CAWRPRARDTEAFF. The chain has TRBV30 and TRBJ1-1; a weak D match, TRBD1 (5 bases). The germline V and J ends were trimmed by 3 bases and 3 bases, with 14 bases remaining between them. This CDR3 contains 14 residues. Germline V gene sequence: CDR1 GTSNPN, CDR2 SVGIG (reference sequence).

The chain combines TRBV2 with TRBJ2-7; a possible D gene is TRBD2 (5 bases). The CDR3 contains 14 residues. With 8 bases removed from V and 1 base from J, the gap between germline ends came to 15 bases. The germline V gene has CDR1 SNHLY and CDR2 FYNNEI. CDR3 in DNA: TGTGCCAGCGCACTCGCCCCGGGATCCTACGAGCAGTACTTC. Encoded protein: CASALAPGSYEQYF.

V is TRBV4-1 and J is TRBJ1-4, with D maybe TRBD1 (5 bases). The CDR3 contains 16 residues. V was clipped by 6 bases and J by 5 bases, with 19 bases between them. Germline V CDR1 and CDR2: MGHRA, YSYEKL. As DNA, the CDR3 is TGCGCCAGCAGTTCCGTAGGCAGGGTGAGAAATGAAAAACTGTTTTTT. Its protein product is CASSSVGRVRNEKLFF.